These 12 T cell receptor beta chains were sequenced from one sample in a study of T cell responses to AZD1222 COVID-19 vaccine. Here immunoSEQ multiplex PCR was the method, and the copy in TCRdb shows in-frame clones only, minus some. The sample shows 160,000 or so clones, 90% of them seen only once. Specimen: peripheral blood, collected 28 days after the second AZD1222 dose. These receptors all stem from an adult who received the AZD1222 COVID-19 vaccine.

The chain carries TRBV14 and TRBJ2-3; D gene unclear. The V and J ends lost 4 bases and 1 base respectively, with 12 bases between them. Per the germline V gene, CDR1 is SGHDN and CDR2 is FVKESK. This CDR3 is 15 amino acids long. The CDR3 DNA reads TGTGCCAGCAGCCCCACAATCGATCGCACAGATACGCAGTATTTT. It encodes CASSPTIDRTDTQYF.

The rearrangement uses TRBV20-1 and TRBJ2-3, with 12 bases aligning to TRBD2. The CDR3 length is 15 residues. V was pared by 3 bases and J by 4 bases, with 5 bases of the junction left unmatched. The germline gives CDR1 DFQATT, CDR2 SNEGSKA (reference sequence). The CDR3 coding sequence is TGCAGTGCTAGTCTAGCGGGAGGGCGGGCAGATACGCAGTATTTT. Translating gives CSASLAGGRADTQYF.

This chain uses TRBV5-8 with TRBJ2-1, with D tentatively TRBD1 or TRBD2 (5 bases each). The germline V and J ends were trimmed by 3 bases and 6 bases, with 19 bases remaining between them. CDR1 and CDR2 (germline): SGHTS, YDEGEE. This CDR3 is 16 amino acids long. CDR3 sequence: CASSSPGASIVNEQFF. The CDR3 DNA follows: TGTGCCAGCAGCTCCCCCGGGGCTAGCATTGTCAATGAGCAGTTCTTC.

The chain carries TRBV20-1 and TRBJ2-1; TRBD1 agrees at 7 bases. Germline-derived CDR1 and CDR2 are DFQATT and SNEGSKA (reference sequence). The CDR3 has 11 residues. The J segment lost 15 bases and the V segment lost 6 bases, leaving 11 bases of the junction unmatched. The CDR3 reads CSAVGPGGPFF. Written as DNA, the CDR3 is TGCAGTGCAGTTGGCCCAGGGGGTCCGTTCTTC.

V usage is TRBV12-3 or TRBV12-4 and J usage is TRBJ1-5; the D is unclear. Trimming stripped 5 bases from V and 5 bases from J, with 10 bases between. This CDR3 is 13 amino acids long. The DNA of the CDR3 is TGTGCCAGCAGTGCCGGGCAGCATCAGCCCCAGCATTTT. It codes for CASSAGQHQPQHF.

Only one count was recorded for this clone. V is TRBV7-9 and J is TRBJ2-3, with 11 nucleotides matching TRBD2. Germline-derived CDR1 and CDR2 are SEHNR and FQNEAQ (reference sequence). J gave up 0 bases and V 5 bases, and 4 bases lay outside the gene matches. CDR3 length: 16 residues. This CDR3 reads CASSLRTSGSTDTQYF. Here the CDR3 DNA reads TGTGCCAGCAGCCTTCGGACTAGCGGGAGCACAGATACGCAGTATTTT.

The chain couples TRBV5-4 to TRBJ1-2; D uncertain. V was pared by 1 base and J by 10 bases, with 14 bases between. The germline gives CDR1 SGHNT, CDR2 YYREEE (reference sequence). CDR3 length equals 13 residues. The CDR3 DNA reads TGTGCCAGCAGCTTGTCTTATATTGGTGCCTACACCTTC. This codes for CASSLSYIGAYTF. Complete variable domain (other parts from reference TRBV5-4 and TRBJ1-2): ETGVTQSPTHLIKTRGQQVTLRCSSQSGHNTVSWYQQALGQGPQFIFQYYREEENGRGNFPPRFSGLQFPNYSSELNVNALELDDSALYLCASSLSYIGAYTFGSGTRLTVV.

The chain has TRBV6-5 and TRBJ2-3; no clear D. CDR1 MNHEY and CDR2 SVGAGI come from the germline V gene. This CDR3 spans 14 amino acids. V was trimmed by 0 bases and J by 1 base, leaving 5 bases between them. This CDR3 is CASSYSLGTDTQYF. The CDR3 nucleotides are TGTGCCAGCAGTTACTCGCTAGGCACAGATACGCAGTATTTT.

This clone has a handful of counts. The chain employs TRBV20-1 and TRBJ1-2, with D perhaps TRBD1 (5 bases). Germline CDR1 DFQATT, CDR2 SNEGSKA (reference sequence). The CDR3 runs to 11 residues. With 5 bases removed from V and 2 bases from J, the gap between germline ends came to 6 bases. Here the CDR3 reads CSAWDNYGYTF. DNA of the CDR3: TGCAGTGCTTGGGACAACTATGGCTACACCTTC.

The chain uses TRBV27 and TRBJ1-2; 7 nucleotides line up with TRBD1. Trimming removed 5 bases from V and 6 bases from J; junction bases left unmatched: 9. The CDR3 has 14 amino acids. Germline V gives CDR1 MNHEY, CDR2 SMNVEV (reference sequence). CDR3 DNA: TGTGCCAGCAGTGATCAACAGGGGAGGGATGGCTACACCTTC. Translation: CASSDQQGRDGYTF.

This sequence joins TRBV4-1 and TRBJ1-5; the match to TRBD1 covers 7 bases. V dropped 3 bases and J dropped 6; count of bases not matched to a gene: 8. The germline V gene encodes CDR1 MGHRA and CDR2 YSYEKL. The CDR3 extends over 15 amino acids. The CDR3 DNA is TGCGCCAGCAGCCAGGTCGACAGGGACCTTCAGCCCCAGCATTTT. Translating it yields CASSQVDRDLQPQHF.

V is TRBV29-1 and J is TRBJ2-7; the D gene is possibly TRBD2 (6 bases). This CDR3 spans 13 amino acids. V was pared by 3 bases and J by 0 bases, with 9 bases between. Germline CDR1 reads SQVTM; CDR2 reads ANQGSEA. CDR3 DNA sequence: TGCAGCGTTGAGGGCGGGAACTCCTACGAGCAGTACTTC. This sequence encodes CSVEGGNSYEQYF.